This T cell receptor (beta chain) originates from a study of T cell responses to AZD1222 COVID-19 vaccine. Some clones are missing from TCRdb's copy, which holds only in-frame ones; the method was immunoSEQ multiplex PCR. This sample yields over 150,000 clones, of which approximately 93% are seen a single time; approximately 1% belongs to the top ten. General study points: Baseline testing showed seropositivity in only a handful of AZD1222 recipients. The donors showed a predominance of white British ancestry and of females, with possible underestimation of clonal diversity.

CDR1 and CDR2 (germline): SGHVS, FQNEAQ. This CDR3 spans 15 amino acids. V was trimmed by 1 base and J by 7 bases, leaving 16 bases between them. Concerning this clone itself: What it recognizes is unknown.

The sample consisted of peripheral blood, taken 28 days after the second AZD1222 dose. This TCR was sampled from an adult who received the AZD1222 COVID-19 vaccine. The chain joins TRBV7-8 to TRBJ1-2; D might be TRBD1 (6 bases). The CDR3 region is CASSLVGPGARGYTF. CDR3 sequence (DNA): TGTGCCAGCAGCTTAGTTGGTCCGGGGGCTCGTGGCTACACCTTC.